This is a list of T cell receptor beta chains from one sample in a study of OX40 agonist ivuxolimab in advanced cancers. Libraries were prepared by immunoSEQ multiplex PCR; TCRdb keeps only in-frame clonotypes and omits some of them. The data hold around 83,000 clones, with roughly 89% observed a single time. Sequences were derived from CD4+ or CD8+ T cells sorted from blood, sampled in a trial of the OX40 agonist ivuxolimab. All receptors derive from an adult with an advanced solid tumor such as melanoma, head and neck, liver or kidney cancer. Each CDR3 is given with its conserved first and last residue. D genes are given only for firm matches. The size of a clone is reported for some rows only, either as once, few or many, or as a class for expanded clones.

clone size | J gene | V gene | D gene | CDR3 protein | CDR3 DNA
. | TRBJ2-3 | TRBV18 | TRBD2 | CASSPFLAGVFTDTQYF | TGTGCCAGCTCACCATTTCTAGCGGGAGTGTTTACAGATACGCAGTATTTT
. | TRBJ2-2 | TRBV18 | TRBD2 | CASSPGLAGATNTGELFF | TGTGCCAGCTCACCCGGACTAGCGGGAGCGACGAACACCGGGGAGCTGTTTTTT
. | TRBJ1-4 | TRBV7-6 | . | CASSLASTVNEKLFF | TGTGCCAGCAGCTTAGCCTCCACAGTGAATGAAAAACTGTTTTTT
. | TRBJ2-7 | TRBV7-2 | . | CASSPLASYEQYF | TGTGCCAGCAGCCCCTTGGCTAGCTACGAGCAGTACTTC
. | TRBJ2-7 | TRBV27 | . | CASSLYPPRTYEQYF | TGTGCCAGCAGTTTATACCCGCCCAGGACCTACGAGCAGTACTTC
. | TRBJ1-5 | TRBV28 | . | CASSSPADDRNQPQHF | TGTGCCAGCAGTTCACCCGCTGACGACAGGAATCAGCCCCAGCATTTT
. | TRBJ2-2 | TRBV28 | . | CASSLPLASTGELFF | TGTGCCAGCAGTTTACCGTTAGCTAGCACCGGGGAGCTGTTTTTT
. | TRBJ1-2 | TRBV2 | . | CATTWEGSYGYTF | TGTGCCACCACGTGGGAGGGTAGCTATGGCTACACCTTC
. | TRBJ2-5 | TRBV5-1 | TRBD1 | CASRSGTGGLETQYF | TGCGCCAGCAGATCCGGGACAGGGGGCTTGGAGACCCAGTACTTC
. | TRBJ2-5 | TRBV19 | . | CASSTWDGVQETQYF | TGTGCCAGTAGCACCTGGGACGGTGTCCAAGAGACCCAGTACTTC
. | TRBJ2-3 | TRBV7-3 | TRBD1 | CASSPDRVEDTQYF | TGTGCCAGCAGCCCTGACAGGGTAGAAGATACGCAGTATTTT
. | TRBJ1-2 | TRBV6-1 | . | CASSEMAGISGYTF | TGTGCCAGCAGTGAAATGGCAGGGATAAGTGGCTACACCTTC
. | TRBJ2-2 | TRBV5-1 | TRBD2 | CASRDLAATGGLFF | TGCGCCAGCAGGGACCTAGCGGCAACCGGGGGGCTGTTTTTT
. | TRBJ1-5 | TRBV28 | . | CASSLFRARATDQPQHF | .
. | TRBJ2-6 | TRBV5-4 | TRBD2 | CASSSLAGAASGANVLTF | TGTGCCAGCAGCTCACTAGCGGGAGCCGCCTCTGGGGCCAACGTCCTGACTTTC
. | TRBJ2-3 | TRBV19 | TRBD2 | CASNQVGLAGKYTDTQYF | TGTGCCAGTAATCAAGTGGGGCTAGCGGGGAAGTACACAGATACGCAGTATTTT
. | TRBJ2-7 | TRBV6-5 | . | CASSYSRGYEQYF | TGTGCCAGCAGTTACTCCCGCGGGTACGAGCAGTACTTC
. | TRBJ2-2 | TRBV7-2 | . | CASSLTGSNTGELFF | TGTGCCAGCAGCTTAACAGGCAGCAACACCGGGGAGCTGTTTTTT
few | TRBJ1-1 | TRBV30 | . | CAWSRQEDTEAFF | TGTGCCTGGAGTAGGCAGGAGGACACTGAAGCTTTCTTT
. | TRBJ2-7 | TRBV2 | . | CASSEALTQDEQYF | TGTGCCAGCAGTGAAGCGCTAACGCAGGACGAGCAGTACTTC
once | TRBJ2-7 | TRBV27 | . | CASSFRPLSYEQYF | TGTGCCAGCAGTTTCCGTCCCCTCTCCTACGAGCAGTACTTC
. | TRBJ1-5 | TRBV10-3 | TRBD1 | CAISPGTGVYSNQPQHF | TGTGCCATCAGTCCCGGGACAGGGGTTTATAGCAATCAGCCCCAGCATTTT
. | TRBJ2-6 | TRBV5-1 | . | CASSSTIQTGNSGANVLTF | TGCGCCAGCAGCTCCACGATCCAGACGGGTAACTCTGGGGCCAACGTCCTGACTTTC
. | TRBJ1-2 | TRBV5-1 | . | CASSPPGGVPDYGYTF | TGCGCCAGCAGCCCCCCCGGCGGAGTTCCGGACTATGGCTACACCTTC
. | TRBJ2-7 | TRBV7-8 | . | CASSYGGPYEQYF | TGTGCCAGCAGCTATGGGGGGCCATACGAGCAGTACTTC
. | TRBJ2-3 | TRBV18 | . | CASSPQQGSTDTQYF | TGTGCCAGCTCACCCCAACAGGGATCCACAGATACGCAGTATTTT
. | TRBJ2-1 | TRBV4-1 | . | CASSPGIRGNEQFF | TGCGCCAGCAGCCCCGGGATCAGGGGCAATGAGCAGTTCTTC
. | TRBJ2-2 | TRBV19 | . | CASRPMNTGELFF | TGTGCCAGTAGGCCGATGAACACCGGGGAGCTGTTTTTT
once | TRBJ2-7 | TRBV27 | . | CASQRRAESSYEQYF | TGTGCCAGCCAACGAAGAGCGGAGAGCTCCTACGAGCAGTACTTC
. | TRBJ2-5 | TRBV10-1 | . | CASSEIAGETQYF | TGCGCCAGCAGTGAGATAGCAGGGGAGACCCAGTACTTC
. | TRBJ1-1 | TRBV28 | TRBD1 | CASSSGQGRTEAFF | TGTGCCAGCAGTTCGGGACAGGGGAGAACTGAAGCTTTCTTT
. | TRBJ1-5 | TRBV9 | . | CASSVGVDGSNQPQHF | TGTGCCAGCAGCGTAGGGGTGGATGGCAGCAATCAGCCCCAGCATTTT